This T cell receptor (beta chain) was retrieved from a study of T cell repertoires in cytomegalovirus infection. The CDR3 is made up of 14 amino acids. V dropped 4 bases and J dropped 8 bases, with 15 bases sitting between them. Findings of the study overall: Cumulative frequency (of public TCR beta family members) identified carriers of CMV plus the relevant HLA. HLA-C-restricted TCR beta clonotypes specific for CMV led the ex vivo response.

This clonotype was seen many times. The antigen remains unidentified. TCRdb reanalysed the reads using MiXCR and keeps one entry per CDR3 protein. This sample has about 240,000 distinct CDR3 sequences, with approximately 7% found just once. The chain carries TRBV12-3 or TRBV12-4 and TRBJ2-1, with D possibly being TRBD1 or TRBD2 (7 bases each). The sequence was obtained from a human donor in good health (CMV status not recorded). Some clones in this sample may be carry-over from other donors' samples. Sequenced material: PBMCs. The DNA of the CDR3 is TGTGCCAGCAGTTATCAGGGGGGGATTGATGAGCAGTTCTTC. Protein sequence: CASSYQGGIDEQFF.